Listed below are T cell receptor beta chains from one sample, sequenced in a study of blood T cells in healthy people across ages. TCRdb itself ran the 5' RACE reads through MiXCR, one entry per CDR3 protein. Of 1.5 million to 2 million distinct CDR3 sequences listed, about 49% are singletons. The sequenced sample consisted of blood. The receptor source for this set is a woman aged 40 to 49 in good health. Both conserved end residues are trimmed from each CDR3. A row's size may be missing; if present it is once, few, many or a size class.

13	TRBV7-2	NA	ASSLAPGQGAEQY
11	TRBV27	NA	ASRSNRARGYT
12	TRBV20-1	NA	SVETDLSTDTQY
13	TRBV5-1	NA	ASSRGVLNMDEQF
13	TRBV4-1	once	ASSQTLVSTDTQY
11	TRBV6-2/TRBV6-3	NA	ASSERTRDEQY
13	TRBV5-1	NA	ASSFASASGNTIY
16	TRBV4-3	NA	ASSQDRLAVPSPDEQY
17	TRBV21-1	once	ASSKALGSEEISTDTQY
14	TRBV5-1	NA	ASSSGPGQGPTGQF
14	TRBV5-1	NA	ASSLSIGQELETQY
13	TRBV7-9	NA	ASSLGLAVRDEQY
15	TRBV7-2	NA	AGSLQGWGSPTNEQF
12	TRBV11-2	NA	ASSLAASTYEQY
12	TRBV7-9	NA	ASSVTGTGYGYT
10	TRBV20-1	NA	SAGAGGDEQY
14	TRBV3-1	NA	ASSLRTGPGNQPQH
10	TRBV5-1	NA	ASSLEGATQF
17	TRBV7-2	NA	ASSSRQGVARTSSYEQY
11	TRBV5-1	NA	ASSLAGEYKQY
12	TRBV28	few	ASSSSGDGQPQH
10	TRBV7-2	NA	ASGQANEKLF
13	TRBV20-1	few	SAPGGMGAKNIQY
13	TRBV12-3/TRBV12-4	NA	ASSGGTESSYEQY
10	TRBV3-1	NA	ASNSALEALH
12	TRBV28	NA	ASSRTGGKNIQY
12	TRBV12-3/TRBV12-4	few	ASSPDSFSYEQY
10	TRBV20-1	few	SATGLSSGQY
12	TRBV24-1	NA	ATSDRGYTDTQY
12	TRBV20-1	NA	SANEDRGDNEQF
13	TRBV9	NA	ASSAEQGLNEKLF
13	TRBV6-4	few	ASSARPDINLGQF
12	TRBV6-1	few	ASESGGLYNEQF